These 23 T cell receptor beta chains were sequenced from one sample in a study of tissue T cells after allogeneic stem cell transplantation (dated by TCRdb to the early 2020s). The method behind the library was the immunoSEQ multiplex PCR assay. The clones in this table, taken by TCRdb from immuneACCESS, are in-frame only. Not every clone is retained; where verified, under half of the shortfall comes from an unresolved V gene, and the cause of the rest is unknown. The sample table contains about 50,000 clones; only one count was recorded for around 73% of them. In total, the top ten clones hold about 0.71% of the sample. The source material was sorted cells pooled from one or two spleens. The receptors come from a pool of C57BL/6 mice in good health.

About this clone: Gene names are mouse gene names. The sequence runs out 1 residue before the end of the CDR3; the remainder is reconstructed from the germline J gene. V and J are TRBV13-2 and TRBJ1-5; 9 bases are shared with TRBD1. The CDR3 covers 17 residues. Losses at the gene ends were 2 bases for V and 2 bases for J; bases not matched to a gene: 8. Germline CDR1 and CDR2: NNHNN and SYGAGS (reference sequence). CDR3 bases read: TGTGCCAGCGGTGAGTCCCGGGACAGGGTGGACAACCAGGCTCCGCTT. Residues: CASGESRDRVDNQAPL. From start to end, the CDR3 is CASGESRDRVDNQAPLF.

Concerning this clone itself: Genes and germline are mouse. The read ends 1 residue shy of where the CDR3 ends; the end is completed using the germline J gene. V and J are TRBV1 and TRBJ1-4; the D gene is possibly TRBD1 (6 bases). The CDR3 extends over 16 amino acids. Between the trimmed V and J ends, which lost 0 bases and 1 base, there was a span of 9 bases. From germline, CDR1 is NSQYPW and CDR2 LRSPGD (reference sequence). CDR3 DNA (partial): TGCACCTGCAGTGCAGATTCGGACAGTTCCAACGAAAGATTATTT. Translated, it gives CTCSADSDSSNERLF. The entire CDR3 is CTCSADSDSSNERLFF. Drawing the rest from reference TRBV1 and TRBJ1-4, the complete variable domain is VTLLEQNPRWRLVPRGQAVNLRCILKNSQYPWMSWYQQDLQKQLQWLFTLRSPGDKEVKSLPGADYLATRVTDTELRLQVANMSQGRTLYCTCSADSDSSNERLFFGHGTKLSVL.

In regard to this clone: The gene symbols are mouse symbols. Coverage ceases 1 residue before the CDR3 finishes, and the germline J gene fills in the end. The V call is TRBV16, the J call TRBJ2-4; 9 bases line up with TRBD2. Germline CDR1 reads SGHSA; CDR2 reads FRNQAP. J was trimmed by 0 bases and V by 4 bases; bases with no gene match: 5. The CDR3 loop spans 16 amino acids. CDR3 bases read: TGTGCAAGCAGCTCGGGACTGGGAGGTAGTCAAAACACCTTGTAC. It translates to CASSSGLGGSQNTLY. The CDR3 in its entirety is CASSSGLGGSQNTLYF.

For this clone: The listed genes are named as in mouse. The CDR3 end lies 1 residue beyond the end of the read and is filled in from the germline J gene. This sequence joins TRBV3 and TRBJ2-5; D is possibly TRBD1 or TRBD2 (5 bases each). Germline V gene lookup returns CDR1 SNHLY and CDR2 FYNGKV (reference sequence). The length of the CDR3 is 14 residues. V lost 5 bases and J lost 3, with 12 bases in between. Here the CDR3 reads CASSPRGGQDTQYF. The CDR3 DNA, read in part, is TGTGCCAGCAGCCCCCGCGGGGGACAAGACACCCAGTAC.

Concerning this clone: Gene labels here are mouse ones. The read gets to within 1 residue of the CDR3 end, and the germline J gene fills in the rest. This chain links TRBV31 with TRBJ1-1, with 7 bases identical to TRBD1. Germline CDR1 GKSSPN, CDR2 SITVG. Losses at the gene ends were 5 bases for V and 7 bases for J; bases not matched to a gene: 4. The CDR3 runs to 11 residues. CDR3 DNA, as far as it was read: TGTGCCTGGGACAGGGAAGTAGAAGTCTTC. It encodes CAWDREVEVF. The CDR3 reads in full as CAWDREVEVFF.

Worth noting for this clone: Gene names denote mouse genes. The read falls 1 residue short of the CDR3 end, and the missing part is taken from the germline J gene. V is TRBV13-2 and J is TRBJ2-5; 8 bases are a match to TRBD2. Germline CDR1 reads NNHNN; CDR2 reads SYGAGS (reference sequence). The junction had 1 base not matched to a gene; V was cut back by 5 bases and J by 11 bases. The CDR3 is 10 residues long. The CDR3 DNA, read in part, is TGTGCCAGCGGGGACTGGGTCCAGTAC. It translates to CASGDWVQY. The complete CDR3 protein is CASGDWVQYF.

This clone occurred once. Mouse names are used for the genes. The CDR3 region is CASSPGLGYQDTQYF. The covered CDR3 bases are TGTGCCAGCAGCCCGGGACTGGGGTACCAAGACACCCAGTAC. The chain combines TRBV4 with TRBJ2-5; 10 positions match TRBD2. The CDR3 end lies 1 residue beyond the end of the read and is filled in from the germline J gene. Losses at the gene ends were 5 bases for V and 1 base for J; bases not matched to a gene: 3. The V gene's germline CDR1 is LGHDT and CDR2 YNNKQL (reference sequence). This CDR3 spans 15 amino acids.

Concerning this clone: Mouse gene names apply. Sequencing ends 1 residue short of the CDR3 end; the germline J gene provides the rest. Additional DNA sequences in this sample encode the identical CDR3. The genes are TRBV13-2 and TRBJ1-3; possibly TRBD1 for D (5 bases). The V end lost 0 bases, the J end lost 3 bases, and 7 bases lay between the germline ends. The CDR3 is made up of 14 amino acids. Germline V CDR1 and CDR2: NNHNN, SYGAGS (reference sequence). The covered CDR3 bases are TGTGCCAGCGGTGATGCCAGGGTTGGAAATACGCTCTAT. Amino acid sequence: CASGDARVGNTLY. The full CDR3 sequence reads CASGDARVGNTLYF.

Notes on this clone: Gene labels here are mouse ones. The missing CDR3 end, 1 residue past where the read stops, is filled in from the germline J gene. This rearrangement joins TRBV2 to TRBJ2-4; 9 bases are a match to TRBD1. V trimming: 1 base; J trimming: 2 bases; junction bases outside the gene matches: 1. Germline V gene data show CDR1 as LGHNA and CDR2 as YSYQKL. This CDR3 has 15 residues. The CDR3 bases that were read are TGTGCCAGCAGCCAAGGGACAGGGGATCAAAACACCTTGTAC. Its translation is CASSQGTGDQNTLY. The entire CDR3 sequence reads CASSQGTGDQNTLYF.

A note on this clone: Mouse germline and gene names are used. The read comes to an end 1 residue before the CDR3 does, leaving the germline J gene to fill in the end. The same CDR3 is also encoded by other DNA sequences in this sample. The V and J genes are TRBV1 and TRBJ1-4; D is unclear. This CDR3 spans 14 amino acids. V was pared by 0 bases and J by 0 bases, with 2 bases between. Looked up from germline, CDR1 is NSQYPW and CDR2 is LRSPGD (reference sequence). CDR3 protein: CTCSADLSNERLFF. The covered CDR3 bases are TGCACCTGCAGTGCAGATCTTTCCAACGAAAGATTATTT.

About this clone itself: Germline and genes here are mouse. The read terminates 1 residue before the CDR3 end, so the remaining end is supplied by the germline J gene. The rearrangement links TRBV2 to TRBJ2-4; 8 bases are shared with TRBD2. V shed 1 base, J shed 8 bases, and the junction held 5 bases outside the gene matches. The CDR3 is made up of 14 amino acids. The germline CDR1 and CDR2 sequences are LGHNA and YSYQKL. Partial CDR3 DNA: TGTGCCAGCAGCCAAGCCTGGGGGGAAGGCACCTTGTAC. It encodes CASSQAWGEGTLY. From start to end, the CDR3 is CASSQAWGEGTLYF.

For this clone: Germline and genes: mouse. Coverage ceases 1 residue before the CDR3 finishes, and the germline J gene fills in the end. The chain recombines TRBV16 with TRBJ2-5; TRBD1 agrees at 10 bases. The CDR3 totals 15 residues. The V gene end was trimmed by 0 bases and the J gene end by 8 bases; junction bases not matched to a gene: 5. Germline V CDR1 and CDR2: SGHSA, FRNQAP. CDR3 bases read: TGTGCAAGCAGCTTAGATCTGACAGGGGGCGGCACCCAGTAC. It yields the protein CASSLDLTGGGTQY. The CDR3, in full, reads CASSLDLTGGGTQYF. The full variable domain, with the rest looked up from reference TRBV16 and TRBJ2-5, is NAGVIQTPRHKVTGKGQEATLWCEPISGHSAVFWYRQTIVQGLEFLTYFRNQAPIDDSGMPKERFSAQMPNQSHSTLKIQSTQPQDSAVYLCASSLDLTGGGTQYFGPGTRLLVL.

Regarding this clone: All gene names here are mouse names. The read stops 1 residue short of the end of the CDR3; the missing end is completed from the germline J gene. The V call is TRBV5, the J call TRBJ2-7; 9 bases are a match to TRBD2. V gave up 0 bases and J gave up 3 bases; unmatched junction bases: 3. The CDR3 loop spans 15 amino acids. Germline V lookup: CDR1 LGHNA, CDR2 YNLKQL (reference sequence). CDR3 protein: CASSQDRWGGYEQYF. The CDR3 DNA, read in part, is TGTGCCAGCAGCCAAGATCGCTGGGGGGGCTATGAACAGTAC.

Points on this clone: The gene names given are mouse names. The CDR3 end lies 1 residue beyond the end of the read and is filled in from the germline J gene. This rearrangement joins TRBV1 to TRBJ1-6; no clear D gene. TRBJ1-6 is filed as an ORF, its function uncertain. V lost 1 base and J 0 bases, leaving 4 bases between the germline ends. The CDR3 totals 15 residues. CDR1 is NSQYPW, CDR2 LRSPGD, per germline (reference sequence). This CDR3 is CTCSAANSYNSPLYF. The covered CDR3 bases are TGCACCTGCAGTGCAGCTAATTCCTATAATTCGCCCCTCTAC.

Note on this clone: Gene names and germline refer to mouse. The CDR3 goes on 1 residue after the read ends, and that part is filled in from the germline J gene. The V and J genes are TRBV13-1 and TRBJ2-4; weak D call: TRBD1 (6 bases). This CDR3 comprises 14 residues. Germline assignment: CDR1 NSHNY and CDR2 SYGAGN. V lost 3 bases and J 0 bases, leaving 8 bases between the germline ends. CDR3 sequence reads: CASSADSSQNTLYF. The DNA read from the CDR3 is TGTGCCAGCAGTGCGGACAGTAGTCAAAACACCTTGTAC.

For this clone: Genes here carry mouse names. The read stops 1 residue short of the end of the CDR3; the missing end is completed from the germline J gene. V and J are TRBV13-3 and TRBJ1-4, with D uncertain. The length of the CDR3 is 13 residues. Germline CDR1 NNHDY, CDR2 SYVADS. Deletions cut 3 bases from V and 0 bases from J, with 3 bases between. Partial CDR3 DNA: TGTGCCAGCAGTGGGTTTTCCAACGAAAGATTATTT. Amino acids: CASSGFSNERLF. The entire CDR3 protein is CASSGFSNERLFF.

Comment on this clone: Gene labels here are mouse ones. Coverage ceases 1 residue before the CDR3 finishes, and the germline J gene fills in the end. This sequence joins TRBV26 and TRBJ1-6; D not certain. TRBJ1-6 counts as an open reading frame of uncertain function. V lost 2 bases and J lost 0, with 5 bases in between. This CDR3 spans 15 amino acids. CDR1 KGHPV and CDR2 FQNQEV come from the germline V gene (reference sequence). CDR3 DNA, as far as it was read: TGTGCCAGCAGTCTGACCAGTTCCTATAATTCGCCCCTCTAC. It yields the protein CASSLTSSYNSPLY. The whole CDR3 is CASSLTSSYNSPLYF.

To note about this clone: The genes are named according to mouse. The read comes to an end 1 residue before the CDR3 does, leaving the germline J gene to fill in the end. The chain employs TRBV3 and TRBJ2-5; 7 bases agree with TRBD1. J lost 6 bases, V lost 5 bases, and 2 bases had no gene match. Germline values: CDR1 SNHLY, CDR2 FYNGKV (reference sequence). CDR3 length: 12 amino acids. CDR3 residues: CASSPGGDTQYF. Partial CDR3 DNA: TGTGCCAGCAGCCCAGGGGGTGACACCCAGTAC.

This clone was counted between two and nine times. Gene names and germline match the mouse. The read is 1 residue too short to cover the CDR3 end, so that end is filled in from the germline J gene. The sample contains more than one DNA sequence encoding this CDR3. The genes are TRBV16 and TRBJ1-2, with 7 nucleotides matching TRBD1. The CDR3 covers 14 residues. J was trimmed by 0 bases and V by 5 bases; bases with no gene match: 3. CDR1 and CDR2 (germline): SGHSA, FRNQAP. CDR3 DNA, as far as it was read: TGTGCAAGCAGCCGACAGGGCGCAAACTCCGACTACACC. Its translation: CASSRQGANSDYT. The full CDR3 protein reads CASSRQGANSDYTF.

For this clone: Gene names are mouse gene names. The read is 1 residue too short to cover the CDR3 end, so that end is filled in from the germline J gene. V usage is TRBV16 and J usage is TRBJ1-3; 8 bases line up with TRBD1. Germline V gene lookup returns CDR1 SGHSA and CDR2 FRNQAP. The junction had 6 bases not matched to a gene; V was cut back by 2 bases and J by 3 bases. This CDR3 contains 16 residues. The sequenced part of the CDR3 DNA is TGTGCAAGCAGCTTACTAGGCAGGGGGCTTGGAAATACGCTCTAT. Protein product: CASSLLGRGLGNTLY. The whole CDR3 region reads CASSLLGRGLGNTLYF.

Worth noting for this clone: The gene names given are mouse names. The read finishes 1 residue shy of the CDR3 end, and the germline J gene is used to complete it. The rearrangement joins TRBV4 to TRBJ1-3; no clear D. From germline, CDR1 is LGHDT and CDR2 YNNKQL (reference sequence). Trimming stripped 6 bases from V and 0 bases from J, with 9 bases between. The CDR3 has 14 amino acids. The CDR3 sequence is CASRKTDSGNTLYF. Partial CDR3 DNA: TGTGCCAGCAGAAAGACGGATTCTGGAAATACGCTCTAT.

Remarks on this clone: All gene names here are mouse names. The CDR3 is cut off 1 residue early in the read; its end comes from the germline J gene. The rearrangement joins TRBV26 to TRBJ2-2; TRBD2 agrees at 7 bases. J lost 3 bases, V lost 2 bases, and 6 bases had no gene match. From germline, CDR1 is KGHPV and CDR2 FQNQEV (reference sequence). The CDR3 totals 16 residues. CDR3 DNA (partial): TGTGCCAGCAGTCTGAGGGCTGGGGGATACACCGGGCAGCTCTAC. Its translation: CASSLRAGGYTGQLY. The full CDR3 is CASSLRAGGYTGQLYF.

A single count supports this clone. Gene names are mouse gene names. CDR3 DNA, as far as it was read: TGTGCCAGCAGCTTAATCTGGGGGGGTGTTTATGAACAGTAC. It yields the protein CASSLIWGGVYEQY. The full CDR3 sequence reads CASSLIWGGVYEQYF. The chain carries TRBV3 and TRBJ2-7, with 9 bases identical to TRBD2. The CDR3 extends 1 residue past the end of the read, so its final part is completed from the germline J gene. The CDR3 extends over 15 amino acids. Germline CDR1 is SNHLY and CDR2 is FYNGKV (reference sequence). J lost 4 bases, V lost 2 bases, and 6 bases had no gene match.